This T cell receptor (beta chain) appears in the sequencing data of a study of T cells in narcolepsy. A word on this clone: The antigen remains undetermined.

Method: immunoSEQ multiplex PCR; TCRdb's copy keeps in-frame clones and lacks some. The table shows under 25,000 clones, with approximately 84% occurring only once. This CDR3 has 13 amino acids. Germline CDR1 and CDR2: SGHNT and YENEEA. Between the trimmed V and J ends, which lost 1 base and 6 bases, there was a span of 6 bases. Study observations and caveats: Blood of same and different patients, but not healthy controls, reportedly held recurring autoreactive clonotypes.

The chain is built from TRBV11-3 and TRBJ2-2; D perhaps matches TRBD2 (5 bases). Material: CD45RA- memory CD4+ T cells from PBMCs. The receptor's source is a human donor with narcolepsy. This CDR3 reads CASSLVRAGELFF. CDR3 nucleotide sequence: TGTGCCAGCAGCTTAGTGAGGGCCGGGGAGCTGTTTTTT.